The source of this T cell receptor beta chain is a study of Graves' ophthalmopathy and Graves' hyperthyroidism. Germline V CDR1 and CDR2: SNHLY, FYNNEI. This CDR3 region has 17 residues. The V gene end was trimmed by 5 bases and the J gene end by 0 bases; junction bases not matched to a gene: 7. TCR beta CDR3 regions were amplified from RNA transcripts. RT-PCR was first run with HTBI primers, then multiplex PCR in a second round. TCRdb reprocessed the multiplex PCR reads via MiXCR and lists one record per CDR3 protein. The sample includes hundreds of thousands of distinct CDR3 sequences, about a fifth of them seen just once. In this sample, this clonotype turned up a few times.

The J gene is TRBJ2-2, the V gene TRBV2, with TRBD2 matching over 9 bases. The sequence came from a woman in her late teens or twenties with stable Graves' hyperthyroidism. Some clones in this sample may be carry-over from other donors' samples. Material for sequencing was peripheral blood. Written as DNA, the CDR3 is TGTGCCAGCAGTATTACTAGCGGGCGATCGAACACCGGGGAGCTGTTTTTT. Amino acids: CASSITSGRSNTGELFF. The full variable domain, in which reference TRBV2 and TRBJ2-2 provide the parts outside the CDR3, is EPEVTQTPSHQVTQMGQEVILRCVPISNHLYFYWYRQILGQKVEFLVSFYNNEISEKSEIFDDQFSVERPDGSNFTLKIRSTKLEDSAMYFCASSITSGRSNTGELFFGEGSRLTVL.